The 32 T cell receptor beta chains reported below all come from one sample, sequenced in a study of T-cell reconstitution after alpha-beta-depleted transplantation in children. The TCRbeta library incorporated unique molecular identifiers. TCRdb processed the PCR reads anew with MiXCR; each CDR3 protein has one entry. The table has 700,000 to 850,000 distinct CDR3 sequences, under 20% seen once. This material consisted of PBMCs, mostly from graft donor cells, taken 360 days after TCRalphabeta/CD19-depleted stem cell transplant. These receptors were taken from a male patient between 5 and 17 years old who had a stem cell transplant for acute lymphoblastic leukemia, so the T cells may come from the graft donor.

Concerning this clonotype: The junction differs from germline at one of its ends, possibly a read error. The rearrangement joins TRBV7-3 to TRBJ2-2; a possible D gene is TRBD2 (5 bases). The CDR3 extends over 16 amino acids. CDR1 SGHTA and CDR2 FQGTGA come from the germline V gene. This CDR3 is CASSLLTGVWAGELIF. The CDR3 DNA is TGTGCCAGCAGCTTATTAACCGGAGTATGGGCCGGGGAGCTGATTTTT.

Only a few counts were recorded for this clonotype. The chain is built from TRBV20-1 and TRBJ2-1, with TRBD2 matching 7 bases. This CDR3 has 15 amino acids. Germline V gene lookup returns CDR1 DFQATT and CDR2 SNEGSKA (reference sequence). V gave up 0 bases and J gave up 12 bases; unmatched junction bases: 14. CDR3: CSARDPGGSPRVQFF. CDR3 in DNA: TGCAGTGCTAGAGATCCCGGGGGGTCCCCTAGGGTGCAGTTCTTC.

The chain couples TRBV20-1 to TRBJ2-7, with D perhaps matching TRBD2 (5 bases). Germline CDR1 reads DFQATT; CDR2 reads SNEGSKA (reference sequence). V lost 5 bases to trimming and J lost 6 bases, with 20 bases between them. The CDR3 sequence is 14 residues long. CDR3 amino acids: CSAAPRGTGFEQYF. CDR3 sequence (DNA): TGCAGTGCTGCCCCACGGGGAACGGGGTTCGAGCAGTACTTC.

The CDR3 loop reads CASSLGLLSYEQYF. CDR3 nucleotide sequence: TGTGCCAGCAGTTTAGGCCTCCTCTCCTACGAGCAGTACTTC. The V gene is TRBV28, the J gene TRBJ2-7, with D hard to call. The CDR3 runs 14 residues. Germline loops: CDR1 MDHEN, CDR2 SYDVKM. Trimming shortened V by 2 bases and J by 0 bases, and 8 bases separated the two germline ends.

This clonotype was counted only a few times. This chain uses TRBV29-1 with TRBJ2-7; D tentatively fits TRBD1 or TRBD2 (5 bases each). CDR1 and CDR2 (germline): SQVTM, ANQGSEA. With 7 bases removed from V and 1 base from J, the gap between germline ends came to 11 bases. The CDR3 is made up of 12 amino acids. The CDR3 DNA reads as TGCAGCGCTTGGGACGGTTCCTACGAGCAGTACTTC. It encodes CSAWDGSYEQYF.

This clonotype was recorded many times. The chain is built from TRBV29-1 and TRBJ1-1; D is unclear. Trimming pared 6 bases from V and 3 bases from J, leaving 11 bases between. The length of the CDR3 is 12 residues. Germline V CDR1 and CDR2: SQVTM, ANQGSEA. The CDR3: CSVDGFDTEAFF. Written as DNA, the CDR3 is TGCAGCGTGGATGGTTTTGACACTGAAGCTTTCTTT.

This clonotype turned up a few times. The chain has TRBV10-3 and TRBJ2-1; 9 bases map to TRBD2. CDR3 size: 14 residues. The J segment lost 9 bases and the V segment lost 3 bases, leaving 6 bases of the junction unmatched. CDR1 is ENHRY and CDR2 is SYGVKD in the germline V gene. This chain's CDR3 is CAISDTGTSFEQFF. Written as DNA, the CDR3 is TGTGCCATCAGTGATACCGGGACTAGCTTTGAGCAGTTCTTC.

This chain links TRBV6-5 with TRBJ2-5; TRBD2 matches at 7 bases. The germline CDR1 and CDR2 sequences are MNHEY and SVGAGI. Trimming cost V 8 bases and J 4 bases; bases outside gene matches: 4. This CDR3 has 12 amino acids. CDR3 DNA sequence: TGTGCCAGCCGGCGGGGGAGAGAGACCCAGTACTTC. Amino acids: CASRRGRETQYF.

This clonotype was recorded a few times. The gene calls are TRBV7-9 and TRBJ2-1, with 8 bases fitting TRBD2. This CDR3 is built from 15 residues. CDR1 SEHNR and CDR2 FQNEAQ come from the germline V gene (reference sequence). Trimming cost V 5 bases and J 6 bases; bases outside gene matches: 9. CDR3 in amino acids: CASSIKREHFNEQFF. In DNA form, the CDR3 reads TGTGCCAGCAGCATAAAGCGGGAGCATTTCAATGAGCAGTTCTTC.

V gene TRBV4-2 combines with J gene TRBJ2-5; D tentatively reads TRBD1 or TRBD2 (5 bases each). The CDR3 extends over 14 amino acids. Trimming pared 0 bases from V and 7 bases from J, leaving 12 bases between. Looked up from germline, CDR1 is LGHNA and CDR2 is YNFKEQ. The chain's CDR3 is CASSQDSSGGTQYF. For the CDR3, the DNA is TGTGCCAGCAGCCAAGATTCCAGTGGGGGGACCCAGTACTTC.

This clonotype was counted between two and nine times. This chain uses TRBV3-1 with TRBJ2-5, with TRBD2 as a possible D gene (6 bases). The V gene lost 1 base and the J gene lost 1 base, with 25 bases spanning the gap. Germline CDR1 is LGHDT and CDR2 is YNNKEL (reference sequence). The CDR3 spans 20 residues. CDR3 DNA sequence: TGTGCCAGCAGCCAAGTGGACTATCTCTTTAGGAACCCCAGCCAAGAGACCCAGTACTTC. It yields the protein CASSQVDYLFRNPSQETQYF.

This clonotype appeared a few times. The chain recombines TRBV2 with TRBJ2-3; 8 bases line up with TRBD2. Germline CDR1 reads SNHLY; CDR2 reads FYNNEI. V was clipped by 6 bases and J by 1 base; unmatched bases: 9. There are 16 residues in the CDR3. The CDR3 nucleotides are TGTGCCAGCAGACCAAGCGGGAGACGAGGCACAGATACGCAGTATTTT. Amino acids: CASRPSGRRGTDTQYF. Full variable domain (outside the CDR3, taken from reference TRBV2 and TRBJ2-3): EPEVTQTPSHQVTQMGQEVILRCVPISNHLYFYWYRQILGQKVEFLVSFYNNEISEKSEIFDDQFSVERPDGSNFTLKIRSTKLEDSAMYFCASRPSGRRGTDTQYFGPGTRLTVL.

This clonotype was seen more than once but under ten times. The genes are TRBV7-9 and TRBJ2-1; D gene uncertain. The CDR3 is 16 residues long. The germline CDR1 and CDR2 sequences are SEHNR and FQNEAQ (reference sequence). V lost 4 bases and J 0 bases, leaving 13 bases between the germline ends. This chain's CDR3 is CASSYLPGVSYNEQFF. CDR3 nucleotides: TGTGCCAGCAGCTACCTCCCTGGGGTCTCCTACAATGAGCAGTTCTTC.

The V call is TRBV10-3, the J call TRBJ2-1, with 11 nucleotides matching TRBD2. There are 15 residues in the CDR3. J gave up 3 bases and V 3 bases, and 1 base lay outside the gene matches. From germline, CDR1 is ENHRY and CDR2 SYGVKD. CDR3 residues: CAISDGLAGYNEQFF. CDR3 DNA: TGTGCCATCAGTGACGGACTAGCGGGCTACAATGAGCAGTTCTTC.

At least ten counts were recorded for this clonotype. This rearrangement joins TRBV5-1 to TRBJ2-7, with a tentative D call TRBD2 (7 bases). V was trimmed by 3 bases and J by 0 bases, leaving 10 bases between them. Germline V gene data show CDR1 as SGHRS and CDR2 as YFSETQ. The CDR3 spans 14 residues. The CDR3 sequence: CASSWEGVSYEQYF. CDR3 in DNA: TGCGCCAGCAGCTGGGAGGGGGTCTCCTACGAGCAGTACTTC.

This clonotype was detected a few times. The chain carries TRBV10-3 and TRBJ1-2; TRBD1 aligns across 7 bases. This CDR3 is 11 amino acids long. After removal of 4 bases from V and 14 bases from J, the junction contained 7 bases not matched to a gene. In germline, CDR1 is ENHRY, CDR2 SYGVKD. As DNA, the CDR3 is TGTGCCATCAGTGTCTATTCGGACAGGACCTTC. Protein product: CAISVYSDRTF.

The chain employs TRBV5-1 and TRBJ2-7, with 9 bases lining up with TRBD2. The ends lost 1 base at V and 6 bases at J; junction bases unmatched: 11. CDR3 length: 16 residues. Germline CDR1 and CDR2: SGHRS and YFSETQ. CDR3: CASSLQTSGFTLEQYF. The CDR3 DNA reads TGCGCCAGCAGCTTGCAGACTAGCGGTTTTACCCTCGAGCAGTACTTC.

This rearrangement joins TRBV20-1 to TRBJ2-7, with 7 bases that match TRBD2. Germline CDR1 DFQATT, CDR2 SNEGSKA (reference sequence). V lost 5 bases, J lost 2 bases, and 9 bases stayed unmatched. CDR3 size: 14 residues. CDR3 protein: CSAVLAVEPYEQYF. The DNA for the CDR3 is TGCAGTGCTGTTCTAGCGGTCGAACCCTACGAGCAGTACTTC.

This chain joins TRBV20-1 and TRBJ2-7, with unresolved D. V dropped 4 bases and J dropped 0 bases, with 13 bases sitting between them. The germline CDR1 and CDR2 sequences are DFQATT and SNEGSKA (reference sequence). There are 14 residues in the CDR3. The CDR3 region is CSAMGPVSSYEQYF. The CDR3 bases are TGCAGTGCTATGGGTCCGGTGAGCTCCTACGAGCAGTACTTC.

This clonotype was counted a few times. The chain uses TRBV28 and TRBJ2-1; 10 nucleotides match TRBD2. With 6 bases clipped from V and 10 bases from J, the junction kept 18 bases outside the gene matches. Germline values: CDR1 MDHEN, CDR2 SYDVKM. The CDR3 consists of 17 residues. The CDR3 coding sequence is TGTGCCAGCAGCTCTACTAGCGGGACGCTCCTGGACGAAGAGCAGTTCTTC. Its protein is CASSSTSGTLLDEEQFF.

The gene calls are TRBV5-1 and TRBJ2-3, with D possibly matching TRBD1 (5 bases). Germline V gives CDR1 SGHRS, CDR2 YFSETQ. The CDR3 consists of 15 residues. Deletions cut 4 bases from V and 2 bases from J, with 14 bases between. The CDR3 sequence is CASSPNGQSTDTQYF. DNA of the CDR3: TGCGCCAGCAGCCCGAACGGACAATCCACAGATACGCAGTATTTT.

In its sample, this clonotype was seen a few times. This chain uses TRBV4-2 with TRBJ2-3; D is perhaps TRBD1 or TRBD2 (5 bases each). Trimming shortened V by 2 bases and J by 1 base, and 10 bases separated the two germline ends. This CDR3 is built from 15 residues. Germline assignment: CDR1 LGHNA and CDR2 YNFKEQ. In DNA, the CDR3 is TGTGCCAGCAGCCAACCTAGAGGGGGCACAGATACGCAGTATTTT. It encodes CASSQPRGGTDTQYF.

The V gene is TRBV20-1, the J gene TRBJ2-7; 8 bases match TRBD2. V lost 3 bases and J lost 0; bases outside the gene matches: 7. The germline V gene has CDR1 DFQATT and CDR2 SNEGSKA (reference sequence). CDR3 length equals 15 residues. The CDR3 sequence is CSASYVAGPSYEQYF. The CDR3 DNA reads as TGCAGTGCTAGTTACGTAGCGGGACCCTCCTACGAGCAGTACTTC.

This clonotype was counted ten times or more. This chain connects TRBV7-4 to TRBJ1-1; 10 bases agree with TRBD1. Germline V gives CDR1 SGHVT, CDR2 SQSDAQ. This CDR3 comprises 16 residues. V lost 6 bases and J lost 3; bases outside the gene matches: 10. Written as DNA, the CDR3 is TGTGCCAGCAGGATCAGACAGGGGGCCCCGTACACTGAAGCTTTCTTT. It is translated as CASRIRQGAPYTEAFF.

This clonotype appeared many times. The chain joins TRBV29-1 to TRBJ2-5, with no clear D. Trimming left V 1 base short and J 5 bases short, with 11 bases between. CDR1 and CDR2 (germline): SQVTM, ANQGSEA. The CDR3 consists of 13 residues. The CDR3, as DNA: TGCAGCGTTGAAGCTGTGGTTATGGAGACCCAGTACTTC. This translates into CSVEAVVMETQYF.

This clonotype appeared a few times. V is TRBV4-1 and J is TRBJ2-5, with TRBD2 matching over 7 bases. V gave up 3 bases and J gave up 5 bases; unmatched junction bases: 18. This CDR3 region has 18 residues. Germline V lookup: CDR1 MGHRA, CDR2 YSYEKL. CDR3 loop: CASSHPSHSGRARETQYF. CDR3 nucleotide sequence: TGCGCCAGCAGCCACCCCTCCCATAGTGGGAGGGCCAGGGAGACCCAGTACTTC.

The chain carries TRBV12-3 or TRBV12-4 and TRBJ2-2, with TRBD1 as a possible D gene (6 bases). Trimming cost V 10 bases and J 11 bases, with 17 bases left between them. This CDR3 has 12 amino acids. The CDR3 DNA reads TGTGCCATACGCAGACAGGAGACTGAGCTGTTTTTT. Protein product: CAIRRQETELFF.

At least ten counts were recorded for this clonotype. The chain carries TRBV12-3 or TRBV12-4 and TRBJ2-1, with 12 bases matching TRBD2. This CDR3 contains 15 residues. Unmatched junction bases numbered 3, after V lost 3 bases and J lost 6 bases. CDR3 nucleotide sequence: TGTGCCAGCAGTTTTATGACTAGCGGGAGCAATGAGCAGTTCTTC. Its protein product is CASSFMTSGSNEQFF.

The V and J genes are TRBV18 and TRBJ1-1; D call uncertain. The germline V and J ends were trimmed by 0 bases and 2 bases, with 10 bases remaining between them. The germline V gene encodes CDR1 KGHSH and CDR2 LQKENI. The CDR3 loop spans 15 amino acids. The CDR3 sequence is CASSPPTQINTEAFF. The CDR3 DNA sequence: TGTGCCAGCTCACCACCGACACAGATTAACACTGAAGCTTTCTTT.

The CDR3 DNA sequence: TGTGCCAGCACAAATGGACAGCCGGGGCAGCGGGAAGAGACCCAGTACTTC. Translated, it gives CASTNGQPGQREETQYF. This chain connects TRBV5-6 to TRBJ2-5; D assignment may be TRBD1 or TRBD2 (6 bases each). Looked up from germline, CDR1 is SGHDT and CDR2 is YYEEEE. The V end lost 6 bases, the J end lost 3 bases, and 24 bases lay between the germline ends. The CDR3 runs 17 residues.

The CDR3 DNA is TGTGCCAGTAGTATCGGACACGCACAGGAGACCCAGTACTTC. Its translation is CASSIGHAQETQYF. The V gene is TRBV19, the J gene TRBJ2-5, with D maybe TRBD1 (5 bases). The CDR3 has 14 amino acids. CDR1 is LNHDA and CDR2 is SQIVND in the germline V gene (reference sequence). The V end was cut by 3 bases, the J end by 5 bases, with 13 bases between. Full variable domain (missing parts from reference TRBV19 and TRBJ2-5): DGGITQSPKYLFRKEGQNVTLSCEQNLNHDAMYWYRQDPGQGLRLIYYSQIVNDFQKGDIAEGYSVSREKKESFPLTVTSAQKNPTAFYLCASSIGHAQETQYFGPGTRLLVL.

This clonotype showed up many times. The rearrangement links TRBV29-1 to TRBJ2-7; 9 bases align to TRBD2. The germline gives CDR1 SQVTM, CDR2 ANQGSEA. V lost 7 bases and J lost 5; bases outside the gene matches: 18. The CDR3 spans 16 residues. This chain's CDR3 is CSALRSLASGKHEQYF. The CDR3 nucleotides are TGCAGCGCTCTGAGGTCTTTGGCTAGCGGGAAACACGAGCAGTACTTC.